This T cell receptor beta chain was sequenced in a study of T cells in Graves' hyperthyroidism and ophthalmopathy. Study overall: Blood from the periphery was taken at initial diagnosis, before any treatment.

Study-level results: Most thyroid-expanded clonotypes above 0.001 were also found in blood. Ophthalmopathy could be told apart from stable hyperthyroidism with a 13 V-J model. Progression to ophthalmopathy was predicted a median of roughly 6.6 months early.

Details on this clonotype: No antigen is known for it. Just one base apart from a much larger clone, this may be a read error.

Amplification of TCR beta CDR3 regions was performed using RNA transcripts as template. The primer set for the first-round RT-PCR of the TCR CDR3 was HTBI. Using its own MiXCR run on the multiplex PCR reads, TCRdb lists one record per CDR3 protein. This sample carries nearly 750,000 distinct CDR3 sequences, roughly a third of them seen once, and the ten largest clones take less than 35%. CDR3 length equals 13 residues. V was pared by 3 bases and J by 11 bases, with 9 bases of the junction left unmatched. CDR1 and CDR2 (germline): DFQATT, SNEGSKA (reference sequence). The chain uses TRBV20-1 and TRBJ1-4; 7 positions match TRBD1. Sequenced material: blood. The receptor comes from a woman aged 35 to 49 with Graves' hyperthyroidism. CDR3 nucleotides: TGCAGTGCTAGGTGTCAGGGGGAGCAGAAACTGTTTTTT. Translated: CSARCQGEQKLFF.